Listed below are T cell receptor beta chains from one sample, sequenced in a study of response to subunit inactivated influenza vaccine. TCRdb re-derived calls from the RT-PCR reads in MiXCR, one entry per CDR3 protein. The sample lists about 650,000 distinct CDR3 sequences, 14% seen once, with less than 9% in the top ten. This specimen was PBMCs from blood, taken around 14 days before vaccination. The source is a man aged 50 to 59 who received an inactivated influenza vaccine. Both conserved end residues are part of each CDR3. Each record gives: CDR3 DNA, CDR3 protein, V gene, clone size, J gene, D gene. The D gene is left open where the match is weak. The size entry is marked missing in some rows and otherwise reads once, few, many or a size class.

cdr3_nt: TGCGCCAGCAGCCGATTAACAGGGGCGGACACCGGGGAGCTGTTTTTT; cdr3_aa: CASSRLTGADTGELFF; v_call: TRBV5-1; clone_size: few; j_call: TRBJ2-2; d_call: TRBD1
cdr3_nt: TGTGCCAGCAGTTACCGGGCAGAATACGAGCAGTACTTC; cdr3_aa: CASSYRAEYEQYF; v_call: TRBV6-2/TRBV6-3; clone_size: few; j_call: TRBJ2-7; d_call: .
cdr3_nt: TGTGCCAGCAGGGGGGACCCCACTGAAGCTTTCTTT; cdr3_aa: CASRGDPTEAFF; v_call: TRBV12-3/TRBV12-4; clone_size: few; j_call: TRBJ1-1; d_call: .
cdr3_nt: TGTGCCAGCAGAAACGGGGGACCTGACGAGCAGTACTTC; cdr3_aa: CASRNGGPDEQYF; v_call: TRBV6-2/TRBV6-3; clone_size: few; j_call: TRBJ2-7; d_call: .
cdr3_nt: TGTGCCAGCAGTTACCGCAGGTACCCTAGCACAGATACGCAGTATTTT; cdr3_aa: CASSYRRYPSTDTQYF; v_call: TRBV6-2/TRBV6-3; clone_size: .; j_call: TRBJ2-3; d_call: .
cdr3_nt: TGTGCCAGCAGTGCCGGGACTAGCGGGCATTATATGGGTACGCAGTATTTT; cdr3_aa: CASSAGTSGHYMGTQYF; v_call: TRBV7-8; clone_size: .; j_call: TRBJ2-3; d_call: TRBD2
cdr3_nt: TGTGCCACCGGAGACCCGGTGTACAATGAGCAGTTCTTC; cdr3_aa: CATGDPVYNEQFF; v_call: TRBV24-1; clone_size: few; j_call: TRBJ2-1; d_call: .
cdr3_nt: TGTGCCAGCAGCCACCAGAGGAACACTGAAGCTTTCTTT; cdr3_aa: CASSHQRNTEAFF; v_call: TRBV3-1; clone_size: few; j_call: TRBJ1-1; d_call: .
cdr3_nt: TGTGCCAGCAGGGTGGCCGGGTCGAAATACGAGCAGTACTTC; cdr3_aa: CASRVAGSKYEQYF; v_call: TRBV28; clone_size: few; j_call: TRBJ2-7; d_call: .
cdr3_nt: TGTGCCAGCAGTACAGGGGTGGGTACTGAAGCTTTCTTT; cdr3_aa: CASSTGVGTEAFF; v_call: TRBV12-3/TRBV12-4; clone_size: many; j_call: TRBJ1-1; d_call: TRBD1
cdr3_nt: TGTGCCACCAGGGGTAGCGGGAGGTACAATGAGCAGTTCTTC; cdr3_aa: CATRGSGRYNEQFF; v_call: TRBV24-1; clone_size: few; j_call: TRBJ2-1; d_call: TRBD2
cdr3_nt: TGTGCCAGCAACCAACAAGCGGGAGGGGTAACCGATACGCAGTATTTT; cdr3_aa: CASNQQAGGVTDTQYF; v_call: TRBV7-2; clone_size: .; j_call: TRBJ2-3; d_call: TRBD2
cdr3_nt: TGTGCCAGCAGTGAAGCGAGGACTAGCTTGGGGGGGGAGCAGTTCTTC; cdr3_aa: CASSEARTSLGGEQFF; v_call: TRBV2; clone_size: .; j_call: TRBJ2-1; d_call: TRBD2
cdr3_nt: TGTGCCAGCAGTTACCGGGGGCAGGGGCTGACCTACGAGCAGTACTTC; cdr3_aa: CASSYRGQGLTYEQYF; v_call: TRBV6-2/TRBV6-3; clone_size: .; j_call: TRBJ2-7; d_call: .
cdr3_nt: TGTGCCAGCAGTACAGCGGGGGTGGGAGATACGCAGTATTTT; cdr3_aa: CASSTAGVGDTQYF; v_call: TRBV28; clone_size: .; j_call: TRBJ2-3; d_call: TRBD2
cdr3_nt: TGTGCCAGCAGCCCGGGACAGGGGGGAATTTTAGCCAAAAACATTCAGTACTTC; cdr3_aa: CASSPGQGGILAKNIQYF; v_call: TRBV28; clone_size: many; j_call: TRBJ2-4; d_call: TRBD1
cdr3_nt: TGCGCCAGCAGCTTGGGGACAGGGTTTCCTACGGCGCAGTACTTC; cdr3_aa: CASSLGTGFPTAQYF; v_call: TRBV5-1; clone_size: .; j_call: TRBJ2-7; d_call: TRBD1
cdr3_nt: TGTGCCATCAGTGAAGGCCAGGGTAGGGGTCAGCCCCAGCATTTT; cdr3_aa: CAISEGQGRGQPQHF; v_call: TRBV10-3; clone_size: few; j_call: TRBJ1-5; d_call: .
cdr3_nt: TGTGCCATCAGTGTGAGGGCGGGGTACAATGAGCAGTTCTTC; cdr3_aa: CAISVRAGYNEQFF; v_call: TRBV10-3; clone_size: .; j_call: TRBJ2-1; d_call: .
cdr3_nt: TGTGCCAGCAGGACCGGACGGCCAAATGAAAAACTGTTTTTT; cdr3_aa: CASRTGRPNEKLFF; v_call: TRBV6-1; clone_size: few; j_call: TRBJ1-4; d_call: .
cdr3_nt: TGTGCCAGCAGTCCAAGGGACAGGGAGGTTAACATTCAGTACTTC; cdr3_aa: CASSPRDREVNIQYF; v_call: TRBV12-3/TRBV12-4; clone_size: .; j_call: TRBJ2-4; d_call: TRBD1
cdr3_nt: TGTGCCAGCAGCTTAGCCGGACAGGGGAATGGAAACACCATATATTTT; cdr3_aa: CASSLAGQGNGNTIYF; v_call: TRBV7-2; clone_size: .; j_call: TRBJ1-3; d_call: TRBD1
cdr3_nt: TGCAGTGCTAGGGAAATACCGGGACAGGGGGCCTTCCGCTCCTACAATGAGCAGTTCTTC; cdr3_aa: CSAREIPGQGAFRSYNEQFF; v_call: TRBV20-1; clone_size: few; j_call: TRBJ2-1; d_call: TRBD1
cdr3_nt: TGTGCCAGCAGCCACGGGACAGGCGGGCAAGAGACCCAGTACTTC; cdr3_aa: CASSHGTGGQETQYF; v_call: TRBV14; clone_size: few; j_call: TRBJ2-5; d_call: TRBD1
cdr3_nt: TGCGCCAGCAGCTTGGACGGGGTGAAACGGTTCTTC; cdr3_aa: CASSLDGVKRFF; v_call: TRBV5-1; clone_size: few; j_call: TRBJ2-1; d_call: .
cdr3_nt: TGCAGTGCTAAAGGGCCCTTGAACACCGGGGAGCTGTTTTTT; cdr3_aa: CSAKGPLNTGELFF; v_call: TRBV20-1; clone_size: many; j_call: TRBJ2-2; d_call: .
cdr3_nt: TGTGCCAGCAGAAAGAGCGGGGGGGCCTATGAGCAGTTCTTC; cdr3_aa: CASRKSGGAYEQFF; v_call: TRBV7-2; clone_size: .; j_call: TRBJ2-1; d_call: TRBD2
cdr3_nt: TGCAGTCCAAGGGGGGACAGGGCACAAGATACGCAGTATTTT; cdr3_aa: CSPRGDRAQDTQYF; v_call: TRBV20-1; clone_size: .; j_call: TRBJ2-3; d_call: TRBD1
cdr3_nt: TGTGCCAGCAGTTACGAGGCTAGCGGGGGGGAAGAGACCCAGTACTTC; cdr3_aa: CASSYEASGGEETQYF; v_call: TRBV6-2/TRBV6-3; clone_size: few; j_call: TRBJ2-5; d_call: TRBD2
cdr3_nt: TGTGCCAGCAGCCTTGGAGCAACTAGCAACTACGAGCAGTACTTC; cdr3_aa: CASSLGATSNYEQYF; v_call: TRBV12-3/TRBV12-4; clone_size: few; j_call: TRBJ2-7; d_call: .
cdr3_nt: TGTGCCAGCAGTCCCAGGTACAGCTCCTACGAGCAGTACTTC; cdr3_aa: CASSPRYSSYEQYF; v_call: TRBV12-3/TRBV12-4; clone_size: many; j_call: TRBJ2-7; d_call: .
cdr3_nt: TGTGCCAGCAGTCCGGCTAGCGGCCTGAATACGCAGTATTTT; cdr3_aa: CASSPASGLNTQYF; v_call: TRBV12-3/TRBV12-4; clone_size: .; j_call: TRBJ2-3; d_call: TRBD2
cdr3_nt: TGCGCCAGCAGCCAAGTCGTAGCGCAAGTTTACAATGAGCAGTTCTTC; cdr3_aa: CASSQVVAQVYNEQFF; v_call: TRBV4-3; clone_size: few; j_call: TRBJ2-1; d_call: .